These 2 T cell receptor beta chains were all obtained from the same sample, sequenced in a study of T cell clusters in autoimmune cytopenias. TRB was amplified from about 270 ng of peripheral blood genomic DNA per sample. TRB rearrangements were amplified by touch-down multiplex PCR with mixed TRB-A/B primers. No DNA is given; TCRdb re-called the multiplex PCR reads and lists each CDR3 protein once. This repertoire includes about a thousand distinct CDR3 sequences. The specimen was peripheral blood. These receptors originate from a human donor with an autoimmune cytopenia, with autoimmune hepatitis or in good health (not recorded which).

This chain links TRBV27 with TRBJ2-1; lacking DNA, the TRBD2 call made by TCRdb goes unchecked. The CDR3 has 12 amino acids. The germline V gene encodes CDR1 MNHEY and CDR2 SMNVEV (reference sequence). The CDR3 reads CASSLIGEPQFF.

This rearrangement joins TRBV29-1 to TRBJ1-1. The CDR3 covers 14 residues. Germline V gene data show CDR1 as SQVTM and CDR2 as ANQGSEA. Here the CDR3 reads CSVEAGWQPNEAFF.